The 28 T cell receptor beta chains in this list originate from one sample, sequenced in a study of radiation and T cells in renal cell carcinoma. This table comes from immunoSEQ multiplex PCR, and its TCRdb copy is limited to in-frame clones, with some not included. The table records approximately 43,000 clones, over 80% of them present only once. Time point: blood 4 weeks post-SBRT, at nephrectomy. The treatment is: 15 Gy SBRT to primary tumor, nephrectomy 4 weeks later. The sample was blood, taken from a patient whose treatment included radiotherapy and nephrectomy. These receptors originate from a woman in her seventies with renal cell carcinoma.

The chain has TRBV21-1 and TRBJ1-2; TRBD1 is taken as the D call from the table, unchecked against the DNA. TRBV21-1 is a listed pseudogene. This CDR3 region has 15 residues. The CDR3 DNA reads as TGTGCCAGCAGCAAAGCGACAGGGGGAGACTATGGCTACACCTTC. It specifies CASSKATGGDYGYTF.

V is TRBV6-6 and J is TRBJ2-7, with 10 positions matching TRBD1. V gave up 6 bases and J gave up 5 bases; unmatched junction bases: 4. Germline CDR1 reads MNHNY; CDR2 reads SVGAGI (reference sequence). The CDR3 is 13 amino acids. The DNA for the CDR3 is TGTGCCAGCAGCCGGGACAGGGGACACGAGCAGTACTTC. It translates to CASSRDRGHEQYF.

The chain joins TRBV2 to TRBJ2-5; weak D call: TRBD2 (6 bases). CDR3 length: 14 residues. The germline CDR1 and CDR2 sequences are SNHLY and FYNNEI. V shed 4 bases and J shed 1 base, with 10 bases lying between them. CDR3 sequence: CASSVRRVQETQYF. CDR3 DNA: TGTGCCAGCAGTGTGAGGAGGGTCCAAGAGACCCAGTACTTC. Together with reference TRBV2 and TRBJ2-5, the CDR3 gives the full variable domain: EPEVTQTPSHQVTQMGQEVILRCVPISNHLYFYWYRQILGQKVEFLVSFYNNEISEKSEIFDDQFSVERPDGSNFTLKIRSTKLEDSAMYFCASSVRRVQETQYFGPGTRLLVL.

This clone was seen a handful of times. The rearrangement joins TRBV30 to TRBJ1-1; possible D gene TRBD1, 5 bases. The ends were cut back, 4 bases at V and 4 bases at J, with 13 bases in the middle. The CDR3 runs 13 residues. Germline V gives CDR1 GTSNPN, CDR2 SVGIG (reference sequence). CDR3 in amino acids: CAWKTQGSTEAFF. For the CDR3, the DNA is TGTGCCTGGAAAACCCAGGGTTCCACTGAAGCTTTCTTT.

The gene calls are TRBV19 and TRBJ2-1, with TRBD2 identical over 8 bases. V shed 3 bases and J 8 bases; nucleotides not matched to a gene: 6. Germline V gene data show CDR1 as LNHDA and CDR2 as SQIVND (reference sequence). There are 14 residues in the CDR3. CDR3: CASSMAGGQDEQFF. CDR3 nucleotide sequence: TGTGCCAGTAGTATGGCGGGGGGCCAGGATGAGCAGTTCTTC.

This chain links TRBV19 with TRBJ2-6, with D possibly matching TRBD1 (6 bases). V lost 7 bases and J lost 0, with 10 bases in between. The germline V gene encodes CDR1 LNHDA and CDR2 SQIVND (reference sequence). This CDR3 comprises 15 residues. CDR3: CASNDRYSGANVLTF. The CDR3 DNA reads as TGTGCCAGTAATGACAGGTACTCTGGGGCCAACGTCCTGACTTTC.

This clone turned up a few times. The chain couples TRBV6-5 to TRBJ1-5; D not resolved. Germline CDR1 and CDR2: MNHEY and SVGAGI. Trimming pared 6 bases from V and 3 bases from J, leaving 9 bases between. The CDR3 sequence is 13 residues long. The CDR3 is CASSQTSNQPQHF. In nucleotides, the CDR3 is TGTGCCAGCAGCCAGACATCCAATCAGCCCCAGCATTTT.

This clone appeared a single time. CDR3 sequence: CASSGWTRYGYTF. In DNA, the CDR3 is TGTGCCAGCAGTGGGTGGACTCGCTATGGCTACACCTTC. The gene calls are TRBV6-1 and TRBJ1-2; no clear D gene. CDR1 and CDR2 (germline): MNHNS, SASEGT. The CDR3 covers 13 residues. Trimming took 4 bases from V and 4 from J, leaving 10 bases between them.

The chain combines TRBV20-1 with TRBJ2-3, with D uncertain. The CDR3 length is 11 residues. The germline V gene has CDR1 DFQATT and CDR2 SNEGSKA (reference sequence). V gave up 5 bases and J gave up 3 bases, with 6 bases separating them. This CDR3 reads CSARRTDTQYF. In DNA form, the CDR3 reads TGCAGTGCTCGTCGTACAGATACGCAGTATTTT.

The chain joins TRBV10-3 to TRBJ2-5, with 7 bases lining up with TRBD1. Looked up from germline, CDR1 is ENHRY and CDR2 is SYGVKD. V dropped 6 bases and J dropped 3; count of bases not matched to a gene: 4. The CDR3 is made up of 13 amino acids. Here the CDR3 reads CAIRPGQKETQYF. The CDR3 region has the DNA TGTGCCATCAGGCCGGGACAGAAAGAGACCCAGTACTTC.

The J gene is TRBJ2-3, the V gene TRBV19; 8 bases match TRBD2. CDR3 length equals 15 residues. Germline assignment: CDR1 LNHDA and CDR2 SQIVND (reference sequence). Germline trimming cut 5 bases from V and 2 bases from J; bases unmatched to any gene: 6. DNA of the CDR3: TGTGCCAGTAGTCCCAGGACTAGCCCCACAGATACGCAGTATTTT. It translates to CASSPRTSPTDTQYF.

The genes are TRBV5-1 and TRBJ1-6; D not resolved. V was cut by 0 bases and J by 8 bases, with 9 bases left in between. Germline-derived CDR1 and CDR2 are SGHRS and YFSETQ. This CDR3 comprises 14 residues. CDR3 amino acids: CASSLATRYSPLHF. The CDR3 bases are TGCGCCAGCAGCTTGGCGACGAGGTATTCACCCCTCCACTTT.

The chain uses TRBV6-5 and TRBJ1-2; perhaps TRBD1 as D (6 bases). With 6 bases removed from V and 4 bases from J, the gap between germline ends came to 18 bases. Germline CDR1 and CDR2: MNHEY and SVGAGI. The CDR3 runs 15 residues. CDR3 region: CASSLLGDTGYGYTF. CDR3 DNA: TGTGCCAGCAGCCTACTCGGGGACACAGGCTATGGCTACACCTTC.

V is TRBV7-9 and J is TRBJ2-3, with D maybe TRBD2 (5 bases). CDR3 length equals 16 residues. The germline V and J ends were trimmed by 5 bases and 1 base, with 16 bases remaining between them. The V gene's germline CDR1 is SEHNR and CDR2 FQNEAQ (reference sequence). This CDR3 is CASSPDPGFGTDTQYF. DNA of the CDR3: TGTGCCAGCAGCCCGGACCCGGGGTTCGGCACAGATACGCAGTATTTT.

This clone was picked up a small number of times. The chain links TRBV6-5 to TRBJ2-7; D gene unclear. This CDR3 region has 15 residues. V dropped 0 bases and J dropped 0 bases, with 9 bases sitting between them. Looked up from germline, CDR1 is MNHEY and CDR2 is SVGAGI. CDR3 sequence: CASSYSSASSYEQYF. The DNA for the CDR3 is TGTGCCAGCAGTTACTCCTCGGCAAGCTCCTACGAGCAGTACTTC.

The J gene is TRBJ2-7, the V gene TRBV4-1; D is undetermined. Per germline, CDR1 MGHRA and CDR2 YSYEKL. The CDR3 is 13 amino acids. Trimming shortened V by 0 bases and J by 2 bases, and 5 bases separated the two germline ends. The CDR3 protein is CASSQDRAYEQYF. The DNA of the CDR3 is TGCGCCAGCAGCCAAGATCGGGCCTACGAGCAGTACTTC.

This clone was detected only a few times. This sequence joins TRBV30 and TRBJ1-1; D possibly corresponds to TRBD1 (6 bases). Trimming removed 5 bases at V and 3 bases at J, with 13 bases between. Germline V gives CDR1 GTSNPN, CDR2 SVGIG (reference sequence). The CDR3 contains 13 residues. The chain's CDR3 is CAWGEGGYTEAFF. In DNA, the CDR3 is TGTGCCTGGGGGGAAGGGGGGTACACTGAAGCTTTCTTT.

The chain is built from TRBV11-2 and TRBJ2-7; 7 bases map to TRBD2. The CDR3 has 14 residues. Losses at the gene ends were 1 base for V and 3 bases for J; bases not matched to a gene: 3. Looked up from germline, CDR1 is SGHAT and CDR2 is FQNNGV. CDR3 coding DNA: TGTGCCAGCAGCTTAGGCGGGAGAAGCTACGAGCAGTACTTC. Its protein product is CASSLGGRSYEQYF.

The J gene is TRBJ1-3, the V gene TRBV7-9, with 8 bases that match TRBD1. This CDR3 has 14 amino acids. CDR1 and CDR2 from the germline V gene are SEHNR and FQNEAQ (reference sequence). Trimming cost V 3 bases and J 2 bases; bases outside gene matches: 0. In DNA, the CDR3 is TGTGCCAGCAGCTTGGACAGGGCTGGAAACACCATATATTTT. Its protein product is CASSLDRAGNTIYF.

V is TRBV6-1 and J is TRBJ1-5; 9 bases are shared with TRBD1. V lost 2 bases to trimming and J lost 0 bases; unmatched junction nucleotides: 8. The CDR3 runs 18 residues. Germline-derived CDR1 and CDR2 are MNHNS and SASEGT. The CDR3 sequence is CASSEITGGQGSNQPQHF. CDR3 in DNA: TGTGCCAGCAGTGAAATTACAGGGGGACAGGGTAGCAATCAGCCCCAGCATTTT.

CDR3 sequence: CASSDQGQLEAFF. CDR3 sequence (DNA): TGTGCCAGCAGTGACCAGGGACAGCTTGAAGCTTTCTTT. The chain joins TRBV6-1 to TRBJ1-1; the match to TRBD1 covers 7 bases. Trimming cost V 3 bases and J 7 bases; bases outside gene matches: 5. CDR1 is MNHNS and CDR2 is SASEGT in the germline V gene. The CDR3 runs to 13 residues.

This clone was observed a handful of times. This chain links TRBV9 with TRBJ2-6; 7 nucleotides align to TRBD2. Germline V gene data show CDR1 as SGDLS and CDR2 as YYNGEE. The CDR3 contains 16 residues. V lost 4 bases and J lost 3; bases outside the gene matches: 7. This CDR3 is CASSSLGGVGANVLTF. The CDR3 DNA reads TGTGCCAGCAGCTCCCTTGGGGGGGTTGGGGCCAACGTCCTGACTTTC.

This chain joins TRBV9 and TRBJ2-1; D may be TRBD1 (6 bases). In germline, CDR1 is SGDLS, CDR2 YYNGEE. V was cut by 3 bases and J by 6 bases, with 10 bases left in between. The CDR3 length is 13 residues. The CDR3 DNA reads TGTGCCAGCAGCGCCGGACAGCTCAATGAGCAGTTCTTC. Protein sequence: CASSAGQLNEQFF.

This sequence joins TRBV13 and TRBJ2-5; 7 nucleotides line up with TRBD1. Germline V gives CDR1 PRHDT, CDR2 FYEKMQ (reference sequence). Trimming cost V 4 bases and J 2 bases; bases outside gene matches: 7. CDR3 length equals 15 residues. The CDR3 protein is CASSSGQKTQETQYF. DNA for the CDR3: TGTGCCAGCAGCTCGGGACAGAAGACTCAAGAGACCCAGTACTTC.

This clone came up once. The rearrangement links TRBV5-1 to TRBJ2-7; D may be TRBD2 (5 bases). Germline loops: CDR1 SGHRS, CDR2 YFSETQ. The CDR3 extends over 13 amino acids. Between the trimmed V and J ends, which lost 1 base and 2 bases, there was a span of 7 bases. The CDR3 protein is CASSLPSPYEQYF. The CDR3 DNA reads TGCGCCAGCAGCTTGCCTAGCCCCTACGAGCAGTACTTC.

The V call is TRBV4-1, the J call TRBJ1-1, with D possibly TRBD1 on 6 matching bases. V shed 2 bases and J shed 3 bases, with 13 bases lying between them. There are 15 residues in the CDR3. Germline CDR1 is MGHRA and CDR2 is YSYEKL. The CDR3 protein is CASSQRGGWYTEAFF. The CDR3 region has the DNA TGCGCCAGCAGCCAACGGGGGGGCTGGTACACTGAAGCTTTCTTT.

Here the CDR3 reads CAISESGLDSSPLHF. The CDR3 nucleotides are TGTGCCATCAGTGAGTCCGGTTTGGACAGTTCACCCCTCCACTTT. The genes are TRBV10-3 and TRBJ1-6; D is possibly TRBD1 (6 bases). Germline CDR1 reads ENHRY; CDR2 reads SYGVKD. CDR3 size: 15 residues. The V and J ends lost 0 bases and 9 bases respectively, with 12 bases between them.

The chain uses TRBV18 and TRBJ2-7, with TRBD1 matching 10 bases. V was clipped by 4 bases and J by 6 bases; unmatched bases: 6. Germline loops: CDR1 KGHSH, CDR2 LQKENI. CDR3 size: 14 residues. This CDR3 reads CASSRGQGGSEQYF. CDR3 nucleotide sequence: TGTGCCAGCTCACGCGGACAGGGGGGAAGCGAGCAGTACTTC.